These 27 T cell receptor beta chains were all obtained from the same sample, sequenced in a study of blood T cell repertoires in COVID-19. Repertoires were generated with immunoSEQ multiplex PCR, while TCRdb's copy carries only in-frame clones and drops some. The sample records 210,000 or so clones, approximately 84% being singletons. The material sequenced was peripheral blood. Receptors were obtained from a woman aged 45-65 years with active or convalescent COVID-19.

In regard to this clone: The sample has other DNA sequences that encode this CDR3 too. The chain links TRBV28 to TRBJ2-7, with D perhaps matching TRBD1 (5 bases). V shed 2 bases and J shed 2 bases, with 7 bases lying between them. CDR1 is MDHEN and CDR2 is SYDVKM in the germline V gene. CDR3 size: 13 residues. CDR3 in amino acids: CASSLPGTYEQYF. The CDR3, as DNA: TGTGCCAGCAGTTTACCAGGGACCTACGAGCAGTACTTC.

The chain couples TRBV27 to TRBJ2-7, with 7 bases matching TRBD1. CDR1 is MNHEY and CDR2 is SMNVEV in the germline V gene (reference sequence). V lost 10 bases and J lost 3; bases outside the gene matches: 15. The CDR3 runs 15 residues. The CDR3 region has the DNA TGTGCCATCTATCTTCCCCGGGACAGACGCTACGAGCAGTACGTC. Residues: CAIYLPRDRRYEQYV.

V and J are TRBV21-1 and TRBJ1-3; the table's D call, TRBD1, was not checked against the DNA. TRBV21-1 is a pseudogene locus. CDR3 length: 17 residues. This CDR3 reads CASSKESGDPTGNTIYF. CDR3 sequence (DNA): TGTGCCAGCAGCAAGGAATCAGGGGACCCCACCGGAAACACCATATATTTT.

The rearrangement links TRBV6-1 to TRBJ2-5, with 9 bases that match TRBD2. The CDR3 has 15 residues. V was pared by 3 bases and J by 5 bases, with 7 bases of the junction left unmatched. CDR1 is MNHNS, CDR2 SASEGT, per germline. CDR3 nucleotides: TGTGCCAGCAGTGATCCCGCGGGGGGGCAGGAGACCCAGTACTTC. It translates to CASSDPAGGQETQYF.

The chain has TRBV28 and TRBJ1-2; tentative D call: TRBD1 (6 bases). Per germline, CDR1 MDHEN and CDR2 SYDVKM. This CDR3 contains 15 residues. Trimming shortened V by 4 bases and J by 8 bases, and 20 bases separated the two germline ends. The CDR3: CASSSAQQRGGGYTF. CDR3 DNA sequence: TGTGCCAGCAGTTCAGCCCAACAGAGAGGGGGAGGCTACACCTTC.

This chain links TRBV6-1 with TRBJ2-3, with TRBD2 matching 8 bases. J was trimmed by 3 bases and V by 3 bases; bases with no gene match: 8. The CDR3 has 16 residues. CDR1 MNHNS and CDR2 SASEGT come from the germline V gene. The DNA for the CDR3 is TGTGCCAGCAGTGACGGGACTAGAAGGTGGACAGATACGCAGTATTTT. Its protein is CASSDGTRRWTDTQYF.

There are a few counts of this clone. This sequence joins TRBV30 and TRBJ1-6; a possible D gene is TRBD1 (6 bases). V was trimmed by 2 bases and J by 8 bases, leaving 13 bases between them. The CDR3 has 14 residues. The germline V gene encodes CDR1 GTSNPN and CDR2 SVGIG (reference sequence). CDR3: CAWSTGKGDSPLHF. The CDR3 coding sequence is TGTGCCTGGAGTACAGGGAAAGGGGATTCACCCCTCCACTTT.

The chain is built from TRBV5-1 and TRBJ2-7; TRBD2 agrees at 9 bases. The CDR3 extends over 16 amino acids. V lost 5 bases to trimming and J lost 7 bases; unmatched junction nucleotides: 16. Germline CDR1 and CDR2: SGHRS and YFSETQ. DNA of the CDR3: TGCGCCAGCAGGCGTACTCCGGGACTAGCAACTAGGGAGCAGTACTTC. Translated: CASRRTPGLATREQYF.

For the CDR3, the DNA is TGTGCCAGCAGTTTAAATTTTCGGACGTATCGGGGTCAGCCCCAGCATTTT. This translates into CASSLNFRTYRGQPQHF. This chain connects TRBV28 to TRBJ1-5, with D unresolved. Germline CDR1 reads MDHEN; CDR2 reads SYDVKM. The CDR3 totals 17 residues. The germline V and J ends were trimmed by 2 bases and 6 bases, with 20 bases remaining between them. The whole variable domain, remainder taken from reference TRBV28 and TRBJ1-5, is DVKVTQSSRYLVKRTGEKVFLECVQDMDHENMFWYRQDPGLGLRLIYFSYDVKMKEKGDIPEGYSVSREKKERFSLILESASTNQTSMYLCASSLNFRTYRGQPQHFGDGTRLSIL.

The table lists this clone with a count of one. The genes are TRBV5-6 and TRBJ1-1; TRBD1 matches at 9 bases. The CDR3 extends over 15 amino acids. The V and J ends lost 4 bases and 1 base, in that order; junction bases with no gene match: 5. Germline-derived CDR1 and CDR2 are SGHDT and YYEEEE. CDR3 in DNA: TGTGCCAGCAGCCCCGGGACAGGGAGGAACACTGAAGCTTTCTTT. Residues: CASSPGTGRNTEAFF.

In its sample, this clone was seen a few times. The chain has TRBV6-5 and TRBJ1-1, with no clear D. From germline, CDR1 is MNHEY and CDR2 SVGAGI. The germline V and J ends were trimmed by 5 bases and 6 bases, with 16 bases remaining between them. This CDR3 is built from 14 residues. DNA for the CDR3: TGTGCCAGCAGTCGCGGGCCCCCAGGAGCTGAAGCTTTCTTT. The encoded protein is CASSRGPPGAEAFF.

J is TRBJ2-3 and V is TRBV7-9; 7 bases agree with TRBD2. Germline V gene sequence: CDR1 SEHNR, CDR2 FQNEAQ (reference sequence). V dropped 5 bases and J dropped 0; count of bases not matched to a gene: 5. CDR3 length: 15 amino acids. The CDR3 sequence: CASSPGGRSTDTQYF. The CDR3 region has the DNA TGTGCCAGCAGCCCCGGGGGGAGGAGCACAGATACGCAGTATTTT.

The CDR3 bases are TGTGCCAGCAGGACCCCGGGACAGGGGGTCTACGAGCAGTACTTC. Translated, it gives CASRTPGQGVYEQYF. The chain employs TRBV6-5 and TRBJ2-7; 11 nucleotides align to TRBD1. V lost 6 bases, J lost 3 bases, and 7 bases stayed unmatched. The CDR3 extends over 15 amino acids. Germline lookup yields CDR1 MNHEY and CDR2 SVGAGI.

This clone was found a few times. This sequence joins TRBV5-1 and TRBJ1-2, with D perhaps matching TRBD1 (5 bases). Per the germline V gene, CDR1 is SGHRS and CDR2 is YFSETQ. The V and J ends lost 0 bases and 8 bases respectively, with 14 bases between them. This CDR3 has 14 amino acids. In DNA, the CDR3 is TGCGCCAGCAGCTTGGGTGTTCAGGGCTTCGGCTACACCTTC. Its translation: CASSLGVQGFGYTF. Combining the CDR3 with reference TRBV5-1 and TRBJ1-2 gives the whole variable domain KAGVTQTPRYLIKTRGQQVTLSCSPISGHRSVSWYQQTPGQGLQFLFEYFSETQRNKGNFPGRFSGRQFSNSRSEMNVSTLELGDSALYLCASSLGVQGFGYTFGSGTRLTVV.

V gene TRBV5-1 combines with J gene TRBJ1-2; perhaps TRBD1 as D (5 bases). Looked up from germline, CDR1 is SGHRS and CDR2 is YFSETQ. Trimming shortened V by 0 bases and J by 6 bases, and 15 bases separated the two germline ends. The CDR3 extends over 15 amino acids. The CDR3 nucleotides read TGCGCCAGCAGCTTGGATGGGGGGAGGAAAGATGGCTACACCTTC. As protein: CASSLDGGRKDGYTF.

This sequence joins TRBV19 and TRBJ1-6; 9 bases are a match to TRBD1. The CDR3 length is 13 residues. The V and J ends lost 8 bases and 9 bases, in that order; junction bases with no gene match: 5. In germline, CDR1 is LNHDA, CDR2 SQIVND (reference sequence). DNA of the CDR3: TGTGCCAGTTCCGGGACAGGGCTTTCACCCCTCCACTTT. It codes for CASSGTGLSPLHF.

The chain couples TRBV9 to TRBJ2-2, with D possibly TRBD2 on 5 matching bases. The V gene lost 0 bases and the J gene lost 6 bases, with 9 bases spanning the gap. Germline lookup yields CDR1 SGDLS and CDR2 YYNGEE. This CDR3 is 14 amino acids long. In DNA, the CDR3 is TGTGCCAGCAGCGTAGAAGTAGCGCCCGGGGAGCTGTTTTTT. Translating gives CASSVEVAPGELFF. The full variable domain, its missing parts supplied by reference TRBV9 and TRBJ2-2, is DSGVTQTPKHLITATGQRVTLRCSPRSGDLSVYWYQQSLDQGLQFLIQYYNGEERAKGNILERFSAQQFPDLHSELNLSSLELGDSALYFCASSVEVAPGELFFGEGSRLTVL.

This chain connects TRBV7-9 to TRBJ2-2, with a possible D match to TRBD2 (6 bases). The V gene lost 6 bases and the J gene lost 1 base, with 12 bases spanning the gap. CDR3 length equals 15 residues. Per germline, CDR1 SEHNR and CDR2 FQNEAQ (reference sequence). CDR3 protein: CASSFGGENTGELFF. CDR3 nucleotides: TGTGCCAGCAGTTTTGGAGGGGAGAACACCGGGGAGCTGTTTTTT.

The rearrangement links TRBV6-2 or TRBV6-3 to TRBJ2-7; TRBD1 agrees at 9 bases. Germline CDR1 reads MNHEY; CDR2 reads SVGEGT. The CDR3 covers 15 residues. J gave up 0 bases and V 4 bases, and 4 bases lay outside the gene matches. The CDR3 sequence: CASSFPGQGSYEQYF. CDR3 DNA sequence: TGTGCCAGCAGTTTTCCGGGACAGGGCTCCTACGAGCAGTACTTC.

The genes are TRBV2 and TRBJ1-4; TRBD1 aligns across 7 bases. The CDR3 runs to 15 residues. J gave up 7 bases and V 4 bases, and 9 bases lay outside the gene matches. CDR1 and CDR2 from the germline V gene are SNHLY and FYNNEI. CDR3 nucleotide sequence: TGTGCCAGCAGTGGACTCAGGGGGTTCGGTGAAAAACTGTTTTTT. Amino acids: CASSGLRGFGEKLFF.

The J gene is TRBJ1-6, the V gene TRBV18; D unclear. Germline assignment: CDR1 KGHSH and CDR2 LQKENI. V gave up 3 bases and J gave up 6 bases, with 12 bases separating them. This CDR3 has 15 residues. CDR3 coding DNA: TGTGCCAGCTCACCCCTCGGGGAGGGTAATTCACCCCTCCACTTT. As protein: CASSPLGEGNSPLHF.

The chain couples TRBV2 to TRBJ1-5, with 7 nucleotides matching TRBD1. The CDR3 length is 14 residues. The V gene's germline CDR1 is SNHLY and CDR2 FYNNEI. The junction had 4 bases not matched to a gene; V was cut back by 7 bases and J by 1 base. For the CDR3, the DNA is TGTGCCAGCACCTCACAGGGGAGCAATCAGCCCCAGCATTTT. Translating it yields CASTSQGSNQPQHF. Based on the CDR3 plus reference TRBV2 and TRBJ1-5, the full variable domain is EPEVTQTPSHQVTQMGQEVILRCVPISNHLYFYWYRQILGQKVEFLVSFYNNEISEKSEIFDDQFSVERPDGSNFTLKIRSTKLEDSAMYFCASTSQGSNQPQHFGDGTRLSIL.

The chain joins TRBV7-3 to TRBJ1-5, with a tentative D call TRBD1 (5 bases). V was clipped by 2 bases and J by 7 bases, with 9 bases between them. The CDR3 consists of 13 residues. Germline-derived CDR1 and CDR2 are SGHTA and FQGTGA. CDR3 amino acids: CASSLQQGQPQHF. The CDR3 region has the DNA TGTGCCAGCAGCTTACAGCAGGGCCAGCCCCAGCATTTT. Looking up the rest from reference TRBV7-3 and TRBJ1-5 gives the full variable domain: GAGVSQTPSNKVTEKGKYVELRCDPISGHTALYWYRQSLGQGPEFLIYFQGTGAADDSGLPNDRFFAVRPEGSVSTLKIQRTERGDSAVYLCASSLQQGQPQHFGDGTRLSIL.

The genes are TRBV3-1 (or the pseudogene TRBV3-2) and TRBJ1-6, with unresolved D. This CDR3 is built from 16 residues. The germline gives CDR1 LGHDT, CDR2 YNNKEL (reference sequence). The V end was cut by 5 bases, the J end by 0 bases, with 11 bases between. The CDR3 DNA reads TGTGCCAGCAGCTCCTGGGCCGGCTCCTATAATTCACCCCTCCACTTT. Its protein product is CASSSWAGSYNSPLHF.

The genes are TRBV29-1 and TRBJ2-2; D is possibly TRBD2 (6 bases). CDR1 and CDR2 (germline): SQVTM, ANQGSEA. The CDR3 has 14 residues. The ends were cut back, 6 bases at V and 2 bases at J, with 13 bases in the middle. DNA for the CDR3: TGCAGCGTGAGGGGACTTTTAAACACCGGGGAGCTGTTTTTT. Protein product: CSVRGLLNTGELFF.

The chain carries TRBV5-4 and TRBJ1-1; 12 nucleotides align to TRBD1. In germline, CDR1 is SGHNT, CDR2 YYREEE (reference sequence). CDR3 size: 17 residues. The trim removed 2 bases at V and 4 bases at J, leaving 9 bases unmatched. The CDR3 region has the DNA TGTGCCAGCAGCTTCCCGGGACAGGGGGCTCAGGGCACTGAAGCTTTCTTT. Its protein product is CASSFPGQGAQGTEAFF.

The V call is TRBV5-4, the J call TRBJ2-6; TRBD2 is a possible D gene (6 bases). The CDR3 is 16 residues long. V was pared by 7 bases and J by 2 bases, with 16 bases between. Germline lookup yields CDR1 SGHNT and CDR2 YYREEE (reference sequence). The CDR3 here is CASEPPSATGANVLTF. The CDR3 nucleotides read TGTGCCAGCGAACCTCCTAGCGCGACTGGGGCCAACGTCCTGACTTTC.